A single sample is the source of the 19 T cell receptor beta chains below, sequenced in a study of T-cell memory formation after mild COVID-19. One entry per CDR3 protein, called by TCRdb with MiXCR from the 5' RACE reads. The data contain some 300,000 distinct CDR3 sequences, about 20% of them seen just once; the ten biggest clones take up roughly a fifth. The sample consisted of PBMCs or a T cell subset sorted from them (not recorded which). The receptors shown here come from a man in his late teens or twenties who had mild COVID-19 (a few samples of this study predate the infection). Cell type and time point are not known.

The CDR3 is CASSVTPGEAEQFF. CDR3 in DNA: TGTGCCAGCAGCGTAACTCCGGGGGAAGCTGAGCAGTTCTTC. The V gene is TRBV9, the J gene TRBJ2-1, with a possible D match to TRBD2 (6 bases). The CDR3 loop spans 14 amino acids. Between the trimmed V and J ends, which lost 1 base and 9 bases, there was a span of 14 bases. The germline gives CDR1 SGDLS, CDR2 YYNGEE.

This clonotype was observed a handful of times. CDR3 coding DNA: TGTGCCAGCAGCTTAGATGGGGGGGCGGGTCAGCCCCAGCATTTT. Encoded protein: CASSLDGGAGQPQHF. The chain recombines TRBV7-2 with TRBJ1-5, with D maybe TRBD1 (6 bases). Trimming pared 1 base from V and 6 bases from J, leaving 13 bases between. The CDR3 is 15 residues long. The V gene's germline CDR1 is SGHTA and CDR2 FQGNSA.

This clonotype was detected many times. CDR3 in amino acids: CASSITGPFQTLHF. Written as DNA, the CDR3 is TGCGCCAGCAGCATAACAGGACCCTTTCAGACCCTCCACTTT. This rearrangement joins TRBV5-1 to TRBJ1-6; TRBD1 is a possible D gene (5 bases). CDR3 length equals 14 residues. CDR1 is SGHRS, CDR2 YFSETQ, per germline. Trimming pared 4 bases from V and 14 bases from J, leaving 19 bases between.

This clonotype was seen ten or more times. The chain links TRBV7-2 to TRBJ2-5; 10 positions agree with TRBD1. The CDR3 consists of 14 residues. Germline CDR1 reads SGHTA; CDR2 reads FQGNSA. V gave up 4 bases and J gave up 12 bases; unmatched junction bases: 11. The CDR3 reads CASSSTGQGSFEYF. The CDR3 region has the DNA TGTGCCAGCAGCTCCACGGGACAGGGGTCGTTTGAGTACTTC.

The chain employs TRBV28 and TRBJ2-1; 8 nucleotides line up with TRBD1. V lost 4 bases and J lost 5; bases outside the gene matches: 10. Germline assignment: CDR1 MDHEN and CDR2 SYDVKM. The CDR3 spans 16 residues. DNA for the CDR3: TGTGCCAGCAGTTATACAGGGGGTTTGCGGAACAATGAGCAGTTCTTC. Translated: CASSYTGGLRNNEQFF.

A few counts support this clonotype. The V gene is TRBV7-2, the J gene TRBJ2-7, with 11 bases fitting TRBD2. The germline gives CDR1 SGHTA, CDR2 FQGNSA. This CDR3 comprises 14 residues. For the CDR3, the DNA is TGTGCCAGCAGCCTAGCGGGGGGTGGGTACGAGCAGTACGTC. Encoded protein: CASSLAGGGYEQYV.

This clonotype was seen only a few times. The rearrangement joins TRBV29-1 to TRBJ2-5; D remains unclear. The germline gives CDR1 SQVTM, CDR2 ANQGSEA. This CDR3 comprises 13 residues. The V end was cut by 7 bases, the J end by 1 base, with 13 bases between. CDR3 in DNA: TGCAGCGCCGCCCGTGGGCTCCAAGAGACCCAGTACTTC. It encodes CSAARGLQETQYF.

The genes are TRBV7-9 and TRBJ2-4; weak D call: TRBD1 (5 bases). V was trimmed by 5 bases and J by 1 base, leaving 15 bases between them. This CDR3 is built from 16 residues. Germline V gene data show CDR1 as SEHNR and CDR2 as FQNEAQ (reference sequence). The CDR3 reads CASSPQGLGAKNIQYF. In DNA form, the CDR3 reads TGTGCCAGCAGCCCTCAGGGTCTCGGGGCCAAAAACATTCAGTACTTC.

Ten or more counts support this clonotype. The genes are TRBV7-2 and TRBJ2-1; 10 nucleotides agree with TRBD2. Germline V gene data show CDR1 as SGHTA and CDR2 as FQGNSA. With V trimmed by 5 bases and J by 9 bases, 10 bases remained unmatched. The CDR3 is 15 amino acids. CDR3 in amino acids: CASSISGGIRPEQFF. DNA for the CDR3: TGTGCCAGCAGCATTAGCGGGGGGATCCGTCCTGAGCAGTTCTTC.

Note on this clonotype: This CDR3 is missing its conserved last phenylalanine or tryptophan, likely due to a read error. No DNA is shown, since the ends of the CDR3 on it are uncertain; the CDR3 is the one TCRdb lists. The rearrangement links TRBV8-2 to TRBJ2-2; the tabulated D call, TRBD1, remains unverified against the DNA. TRBV8-2 is recorded as a pseudogene. The CDR3 spans 17 amino acids, including both terminal residues. CDR3 protein: CLGALGGRGAVLRGAAG.

The chain recombines TRBV24-1 with TRBJ2-5; the match to TRBD1 covers 9 bases. Looked up from germline, CDR1 is KGHDR and CDR2 is SFDVKD. V was pared by 3 bases and J by 2 bases, with 3 bases of the junction left unmatched. CDR3 size: 15 residues. In DNA form, the CDR3 reads TGTGCCACCAGTGATCCTGGGACAGGGCAAGAGACCCAGTACTTC. This encodes CATSDPGTGQETQYF.

The genes are TRBV4-1 and TRBJ2-3, with a tentative D call TRBD2 (5 bases). CDR3 length: 15 amino acids. CDR1 MGHRA and CDR2 YSYEKL come from the germline V gene. V lost 4 bases to trimming and J lost 0 bases, with 11 bases between them. As DNA, the CDR3 is TGCGCCAGCAGCCGGGTGGGAGCCAGCACAGATACGCAGTATTTT. It specifies CASSRVGASTDTQYF.

This clonotype has a handful of counts. The chain couples TRBV5-1 to TRBJ2-3, with D perhaps matching TRBD1 (6 bases). Trimming left V 5 bases short and J 0 bases short, with 16 bases between. Germline V gene lookup returns CDR1 SGHRS and CDR2 YFSETQ. The CDR3 extends over 16 amino acids. CDR3 nucleotides: TGCGCCAGCAGTCCGACAGGCGTCCCTAGCACAGATACGCAGTATTTT. Its protein product is CASSPTGVPSTDTQYF.

This clonotype was seen more than once but under ten times. This chain joins TRBV11-1 and TRBJ2-1; 7 nucleotides align to TRBD1. V trimming: 1 base; J trimming: 13 bases; junction bases outside the gene matches: 7. The V gene's germline CDR1 is SGHAT and CDR2 FQDESV (reference sequence). The CDR3 is made up of 13 amino acids. DNA for the CDR3: TGTGCCAGCAGCTTAGTTGGCAGGGGGTTTCAGTTCTTC. Protein product: CASSLVGRGFQFF.

A few counts support this clonotype. The chain recombines TRBV15 with TRBJ2-3; 11 bases fit TRBD1. Per germline, CDR1 LNHNV and CDR2 YYDKDF (reference sequence). V shed 8 bases, J shed 5 bases, and the junction held 18 bases outside the gene matches. The CDR3 has 18 residues. CDR3 residues: CATEGRGRGQGAKDTQYF. CDR3 nucleotides: TGTGCCACCGAGGGCAGGGGGCGAGGACAGGGGGCGAAAGATACGCAGTATTTT.

The V call is TRBV19, the J call TRBJ2-7; D not resolved. Germline V gene sequence: CDR1 LNHDA, CDR2 SQIVND (reference sequence). Trimming removed 7 bases at V and 1 base at J, with 14 bases between. The CDR3 has 14 amino acids. In nucleotides, the CDR3 is TGTGCCAGTAAATCCTACGTGGGGTCCTACGAGCAGTACTTC. Translation gives CASKSYVGSYEQYF.

This clonotype was detected a few times. The genes are TRBV6-2 or TRBV6-3 and TRBJ1-5; unclear D gene. The germline V gene has CDR1 MNHEY and CDR2 SVGEGT. Trimming pared 0 bases from V and 0 bases from J, leaving 9 bases between. The CDR3 runs to 16 residues. The CDR3 sequence is CASSYSQGHSNQPQHF. The CDR3 DNA follows: TGTGCCAGCAGTTACTCGCAAGGGCATAGCAATCAGCCCCAGCATTTT.

This clonotype occurred a few times. The V gene is TRBV5-1, the J gene TRBJ1-1; no clear D gene. The length of the CDR3 is 13 residues. Trimming removed 0 bases at V and 7 bases at J, with 10 bases between. Germline lookup yields CDR1 SGHRS and CDR2 YFSETQ. The chain's CDR3 is CASSLGAGIEAFF. CDR3 nucleotide sequence: TGCGCCAGCAGCTTGGGGGCGGGTATTGAAGCTTTCTTT.

This clonotype was seen a handful of times. The chain employs TRBV21-1 and TRBJ1-1; the table names TRBD1, a call not compared with the DNA. TRBV21-1 has pseudogene status. CDR3 length: 15 residues. CDR3 sequence (DNA): TGTGCCAGCCTTCGGGCGCTAACAGGGGACACTGAAGCTTTCTTT. This sequence encodes CASLRALTGDTEAFF.